A selection of T cell receptor beta chains follows, all from one sample in a study of cytomegalovirus exposure and HLA in healthy donors. The repertoire was sequenced with immunoSEQ multiplex PCR; TCRdb's copy has only in-frame clones and lacks some. The sample consists of about 130,000 clones, around 85% of them appearing once. The sample taken for sequencing was PBMCs. The source is a boy between 10 and 17 years old in good health and CMV-seronegative. Both conserved end residues are trimmed from each CDR3. Fields, in order: V gene, J gene, CDR3 length, CDR3 protein.

>TRBV30|TRBJ2-1|13
AWKLDRPTMREQF
>TRBV4-3|TRBJ2-1|15
ASSQVIAGGPIGEQF
>TRBV7-2|TRBJ2-7|13
ASSPTSGGVFEQY
>TRBV5-6|TRBJ2-7|12
ASSSLTSSYEQY
>TRBV14|TRBJ2-5|14
ASSQTRDAVLETQY
>TRBV27|TRBJ1-6|11
ASSGYRDGPLH
>TRBV6-4|TRBJ2-2|13
ASSDSGAGTGELF
>TRBV10-3|TRBJ1-1|14
AISEGGLRGNTEAF
>TRBV7-8|TRBJ2-2|14
ASSLGSGGVSGELF
>TRBV27|TRBJ2-7|11
ASSYRSSYEQY
>TRBV4-1|TRBJ2-1|13
ASSQDSGSFNEQF
>TRBV5-1|TRBJ1-1|12
ASSADRVDTEAF
>TRBV18|TRBJ2-7|10
ASSDDIYEQY
>TRBV19|TRBJ2-1|9
ASSWRNEQF
>TRBV29-1|TRBJ1-1|10
SVSRDSTEAF
>TRBV5-4|TRBJ2-7|14
ASSGVPGTGSYEQY
>TRBV7-2|TRBJ1-1|11
ASRIVEGTEAF
>TRBV6-4|TRBJ2-1|14
ASSKTGTSGYNEQF
>TRBV6-5|TRBJ2-7|13
ASSPVGTGRDEQY
>TRBV30|TRBJ1-2|15
AWSVDSLWWGHWGYT
>TRBV15|TRBJ1-5|13
ATSRDREGNQPQH
>TRBV7-2|TRBJ1-1|11
ASSLGANTEAF
>TRBV5-4|TRBJ1-2|13
ASSHVISMSYGYT
>TRBV5-5|TRBJ1-2|14
ASSLGAGDRAYGYT
>TRBV14|TRBJ2-2|10
ASSPFFGELF
>TRBV5-4|TRBJ1-6|13
ASSPTGQNNSPLH
>TRBV7-9|TRBJ2-5|13
ASRAGQKYQETQY
>TRBV27|TRBJ2-1|17
ASVPLWTSGRRSYNEQF
>TRBV6-5|TRBJ2-7|13
ASSPSGGAFYEQY
>TRBV6-5|TRBJ2-5|11
ASRKRVQETQY
>TRBV5-1|TRBJ1-1|11
ASSTQGPEGAF
>TRBV7-9|TRBJ1-1|11
ASSYDTNTEAF
>TRBV27|TRBJ2-7|13
ASSLLTTGEGEQY
>TRBV27|TRBJ2-1|12
ASSRQGHYNEQF
>TRBV7-3|TRBJ1-3|15
ASSLTFDKSSGNTIY
>TRBV19|TRBJ2-7|13
ASSTPQGTTYEQY
>TRBV4-1|TRBJ2-7|13
ASSQVYEGAGEQY
>TRBV29-1|TRBJ2-2|11
SVGTSVTGELF
>TRBV4-3|TRBJ2-3|11
ASSQAGFDTQY
>TRBV7-2|TRBJ2-1|16
ASSLNLAPPSTYNEQF
>TRBV7-9|TRBJ2-7|12
ASSLGQGAGEQY
>TRBV7-9|TRBJ2-1|10
ASSLQGNEQF
>TRBV10-1|TRBJ1-2|11
ASSVGTGEGYT
>TRBV21-1|TRBJ1-5|14
ASTKPTGQGGQPQH
>TRBV6-1|TRBJ1-2|13
ASSPSPGQVYGYT
>TRBV4-1|TRBJ2-1|13
ASSQVNSRGNEQF
>TRBV18|TRBJ1-4|14
ASSPYGTSLNEKLF
>TRBV9|TRBJ2-2|12
ASNGGQDTGELF
>TRBV4-3|TRBJ2-7|12
ASSQTGGPDEQY
>TRBV19|TRBJ2-6|11
ATQGSGANVLT
>TRBV6-1|TRBJ1-6|13
ASSEGGTGGSPLH
>TRBV28|TRBJ2-1|10
ASRWTSGRSV
>TRBV28|TRBJ1-4|14
ASSPNTGLTNEKLF